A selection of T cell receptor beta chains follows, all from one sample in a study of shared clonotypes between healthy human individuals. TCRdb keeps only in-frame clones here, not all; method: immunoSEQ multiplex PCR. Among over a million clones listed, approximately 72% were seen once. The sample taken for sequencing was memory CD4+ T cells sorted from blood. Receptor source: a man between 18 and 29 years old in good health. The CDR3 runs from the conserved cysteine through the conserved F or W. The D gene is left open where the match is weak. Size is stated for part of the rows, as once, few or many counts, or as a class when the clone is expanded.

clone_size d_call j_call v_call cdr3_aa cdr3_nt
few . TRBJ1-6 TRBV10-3 CAIRNTADNSPLHF TGTGCCATCAGGAATACAGCGGACAATTCACCCCTCCACTTT
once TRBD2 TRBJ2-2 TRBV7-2 CASSLTPTSGGNTGELFF TGTGCCAGCAGCTTAACCCCGACTAGCGGGGGGAACACCGGGGAGCTGTTTTTT
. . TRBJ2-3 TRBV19 CASSLGSYASTDTQYF TGTGCCAGTAGCTTGGGGTCCTACGCTAGCACAGATACGCAGTATTTT
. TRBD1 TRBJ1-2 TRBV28 CASSFEGAHQYGYTF TGTGCCAGCAGTTTCGAGGGGGCACATCAATATGGCTACACCTTC
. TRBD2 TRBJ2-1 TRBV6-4 CASSDWIFRLAGANSSYNEQFF TGTGCCAGCAGTGACTGGATCTTTAGACTAGCGGGGGCTAATAGCTCCTACAATGAGCAGTTCTTC
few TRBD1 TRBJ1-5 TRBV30 CAWSETGHQPQHF TGTGCCTGGAGTGAGACAGGGCATCAGCCCCAGCATTTT
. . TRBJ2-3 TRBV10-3 CAISGGATDTQYF TGTGCCATCAGTGGGGGGGCGACAGATACGCAGTATTTT
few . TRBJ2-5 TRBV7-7 CASSLGEAETQYF TGTGCTAGCAGCTTAGGGGAGGCGGAGACCCAGTACTTC
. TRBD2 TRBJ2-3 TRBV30 CAWSSGTNTDTQYF TGTGCCTGGAGTAGCGGGACGAACACAGATACGCAGTATTTT
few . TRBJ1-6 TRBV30 CAWSMKRGMASPLHF TGTGCCTGGAGTATGAAAAGGGGGATGGCTTCACCCCTCCACTTT
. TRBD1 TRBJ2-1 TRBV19 CASSIPGQARNEQFF TGTGCCAGTAGTATACCGGGACAGGCTCGGAATGAGCAGTTCTTC
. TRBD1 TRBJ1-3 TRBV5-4 CASSLTGVDTIYF TGTGCCAGCAGCCTTACAGGGGTAGACACCATATATTTT
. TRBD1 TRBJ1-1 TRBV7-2 CASSLWGQGIGTEAFF TGTGCCAGCAGCTTATGGGGACAGGGGATTGGGACTGAAGCTTTCTTT
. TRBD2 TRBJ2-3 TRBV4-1 CASSQGSSGGPPMGLEYF TGCGCCAGCAGCCAAGGATCTAGCGGGGGGCCTCCGATGGGACTAGAGTATTTT
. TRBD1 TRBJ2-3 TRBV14 CASSLTGGSTDTQYF TGTGCCAGCAGCCTGACAGGGGGAAGCACAGATACGCAGTATTTT
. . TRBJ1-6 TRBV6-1 CASSEIEEGNSPLHF TGTGCCAGCAGTGAAATCGAGGAGGGGAATTCACCCCTCCACTTT
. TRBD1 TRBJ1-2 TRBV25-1 CASSEYTGTGPYGYTF TGTGCCAGCAGTGAATATACCGGGACAGGGCCGTATGGCTACACCTTC
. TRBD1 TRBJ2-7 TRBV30 CAWTRDSPYEQYF TGTGCCTGGACTAGGGACAGCCCCTACGAGCAGTACTTC
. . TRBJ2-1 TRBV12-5 CASGLGIPNQGHEQFF TGTGCTAGTGGTTTGGGAATACCCAACCAGGGCCATGAGCAGTTCTTC
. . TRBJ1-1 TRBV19 CASSRSGSMSNTEAFF TGTGCCAGTAGCCGATCAGGCTCCATGTCGAACACTGAAGCTTTCTTT
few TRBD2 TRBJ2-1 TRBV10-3 CAINSGGAANEQFF TGTGCCATCAATAGCGGGGGGGCCGCGAATGAGCAGTTCTTC
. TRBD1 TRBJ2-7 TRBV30 CAWSALRTGLYEQYF TGTGCCTGGAGTGCTCTCCGGACAGGGCTCTACGAGCAGTACTTC
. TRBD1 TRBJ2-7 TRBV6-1 CASTPGQGASEQYF TGTGCCAGCACTCCGGGACAGGGGGCGTCCGAGCAGTACTTC
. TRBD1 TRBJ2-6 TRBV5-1 CASSIAGTGLSSGANVLTF TGCGCCAGCAGCATCGCCGGGACAGGGCTTTCCTCTGGGGCCAACGTCCTGACTTTC
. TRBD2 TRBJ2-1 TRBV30 CAWSVGRGTYNEQFF TGTGCCTGGAGTGTAGGGCGGGGGACGTACAATGAGCAGTTCTTC
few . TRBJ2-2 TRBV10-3 CAISDGLNTGELFF TGTGCCATCAGTGACGGACTGAACACCGGGGAGCTGTTTTTT
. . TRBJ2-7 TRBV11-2 CASRGGGGFYEQYF TGTGCCAGCAGGGGTGGAGGGGGCTTCTACGAGCAGTACTTC
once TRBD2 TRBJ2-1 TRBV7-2 CASSPLAGSYNEQFF TGTGCCAGCAGCCCCCTAGCGGGCTCCTACAATGAGCAGTTCTTC
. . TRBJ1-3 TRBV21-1 CASSKATPPGSSGNTIYF TGTGCCAGCAGCAAAGCGACCCCACCAGGATCCTCTGGAAACACCATATATTTT
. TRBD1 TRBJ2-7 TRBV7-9 CASSLKGQGGAYEQYF TGTGCCAGCAGCCTTAAGGGACAGGGAGGCGCCTACGAGCAGTACTTC
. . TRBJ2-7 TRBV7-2 CASSLGRGSYEQYF TGTGCCAGCAGCCTGGGGCGGGGCTCCTACGAGCAGTACTTC
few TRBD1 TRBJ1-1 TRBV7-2 CASSFGTVGTGEAFF TGTGCCAGCAGCTTCGGGACAGTTGGAACAGGTGAAGCTTTCTTT
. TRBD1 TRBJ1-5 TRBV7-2 CASSIGTGGNQPQHF TGTGCCAGCAGCATTGGGACAGGGGGTAATCAGCCCCAGCATTTT
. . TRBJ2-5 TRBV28 CASKTGDQETQYF TGTGCCAGCAAGACAGGTGACCAAGAGACCCAGTACTTC
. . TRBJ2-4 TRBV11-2 CASTDPVGIQYF TGTGCCAGCACCGACCCCGTGGGCATTCAGTACTTC
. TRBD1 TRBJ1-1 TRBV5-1 CASSSTGGTAFF TGCGCCAGCAGCTCAACAGGGGGTACGGCTTTCTTT
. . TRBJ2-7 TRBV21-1 CASSKGETAKDEQYF TGTGCCAGCAGCAAAGGGGAGACAGCCAAGGACGAGCAGTACTTC
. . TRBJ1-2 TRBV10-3 CAIRPGGYGYTF TGTGCCATCAGGCCCGGGGGTTATGGCTACACCTTC